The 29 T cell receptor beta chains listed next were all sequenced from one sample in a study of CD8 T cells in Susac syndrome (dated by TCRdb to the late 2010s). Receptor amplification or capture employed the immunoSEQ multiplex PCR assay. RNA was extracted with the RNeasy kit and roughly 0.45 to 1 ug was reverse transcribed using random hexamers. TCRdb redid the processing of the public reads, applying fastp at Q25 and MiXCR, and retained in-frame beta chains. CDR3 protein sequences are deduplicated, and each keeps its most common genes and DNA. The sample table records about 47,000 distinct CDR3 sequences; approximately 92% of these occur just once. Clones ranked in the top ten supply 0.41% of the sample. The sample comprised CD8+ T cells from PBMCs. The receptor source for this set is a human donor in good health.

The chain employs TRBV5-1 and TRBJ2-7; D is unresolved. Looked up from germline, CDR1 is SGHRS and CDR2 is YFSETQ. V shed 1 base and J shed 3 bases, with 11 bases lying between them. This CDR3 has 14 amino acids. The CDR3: CASSLSGANYEQYF. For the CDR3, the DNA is TGCGCCAGCAGCTTGTCGGGCGCGAACTACGAGCAGTACTTC.

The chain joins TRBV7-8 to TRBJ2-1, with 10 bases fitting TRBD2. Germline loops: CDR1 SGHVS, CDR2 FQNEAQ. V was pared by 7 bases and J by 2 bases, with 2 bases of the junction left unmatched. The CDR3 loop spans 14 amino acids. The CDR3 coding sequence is TGTGCCAGCACGCTAGCGGGAGCCTACAATGAGCAGTTCTTC. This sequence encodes CASTLAGAYNEQFF. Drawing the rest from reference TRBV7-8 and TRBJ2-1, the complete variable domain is GAGVSQSPRYKVAKRGQDVALRCDPISGHVSLFWYQQALGQGPEFLTYFQNEAQLDKSGLPSDRFFAERPEGSVSTLKIQRTQQEDSAVYLCASTLAGAYNEQFFGPGTRLTVL.

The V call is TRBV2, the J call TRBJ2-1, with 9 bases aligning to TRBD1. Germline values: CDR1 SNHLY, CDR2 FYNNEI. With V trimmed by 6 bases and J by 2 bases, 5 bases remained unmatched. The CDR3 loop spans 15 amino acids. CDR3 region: CASRLTGGAYNEQFF. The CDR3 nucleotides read TGTGCCAGCAGGTTAACAGGGGGCGCCTACAATGAGCAGTTCTTC.

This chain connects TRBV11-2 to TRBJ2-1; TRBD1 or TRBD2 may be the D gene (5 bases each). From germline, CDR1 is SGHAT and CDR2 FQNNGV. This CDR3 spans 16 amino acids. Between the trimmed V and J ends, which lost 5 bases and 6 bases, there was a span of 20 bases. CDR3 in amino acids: CASSERGRVGINEQFF. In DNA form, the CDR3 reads TGTGCCAGCAGCGAACGGGGCAGGGTAGGGATCAATGAGCAGTTCTTC.

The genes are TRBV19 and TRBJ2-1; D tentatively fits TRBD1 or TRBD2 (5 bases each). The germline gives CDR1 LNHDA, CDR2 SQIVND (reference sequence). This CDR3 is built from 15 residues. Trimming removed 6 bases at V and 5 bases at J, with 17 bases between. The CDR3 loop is CASSPGPRGNNEQFF. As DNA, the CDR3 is TGTGCCAGTAGCCCGGGACCACGCGGAAACAATGAGCAGTTCTTC.

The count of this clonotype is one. CDR3 in amino acids: CASSPAGGRTLNTEAFF. CDR3 DNA: TGCGCCAGCAGCCCGGCAGGGGGACGGACCTTGAACACTGAAGCTTTCTTT. The chain has TRBV5-1 and TRBJ1-1, with 7 bases matching TRBD1. The germline CDR1 and CDR2 sequences are SGHRS and YFSETQ. Trimming cost V 4 bases and J 0 bases; bases outside gene matches: 12. The CDR3 extends over 17 amino acids.

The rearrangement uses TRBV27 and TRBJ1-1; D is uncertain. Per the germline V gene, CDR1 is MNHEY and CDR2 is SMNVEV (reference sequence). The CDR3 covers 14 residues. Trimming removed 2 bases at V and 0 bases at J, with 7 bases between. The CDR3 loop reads CASSLGGMNTEAFF. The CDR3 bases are TGTGCCAGCAGTTTAGGAGGAATGAACACTGAAGCTTTCTTT.

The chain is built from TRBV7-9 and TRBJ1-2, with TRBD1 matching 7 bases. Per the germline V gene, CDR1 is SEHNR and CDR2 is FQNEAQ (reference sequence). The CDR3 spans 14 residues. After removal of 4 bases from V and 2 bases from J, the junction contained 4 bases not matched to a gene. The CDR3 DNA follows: TGTGCCAGCAGCTCTACGACAGGGAACTATGGCTACACCTTC. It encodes CASSSTTGNYGYTF.

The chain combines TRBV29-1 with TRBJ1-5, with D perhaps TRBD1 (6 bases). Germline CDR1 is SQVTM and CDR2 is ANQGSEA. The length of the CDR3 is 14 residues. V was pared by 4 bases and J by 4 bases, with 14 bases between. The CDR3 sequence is CSVVTGMENQPQHF. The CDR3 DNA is TGCAGCGTTGTTACAGGGATGGAAAATCAGCCCCAGCATTTT. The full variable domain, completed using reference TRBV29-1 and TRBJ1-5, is SAVISQKPSRDICQRGTSLTIQCQVDSQVTMMFWYRQQPGQSLTLIATANQGSEATYESGFVIDKFPISRPNLTFSTLTVSNMSPEDSSIYLCSVVTGMENQPQHFGDGTRLSIL.

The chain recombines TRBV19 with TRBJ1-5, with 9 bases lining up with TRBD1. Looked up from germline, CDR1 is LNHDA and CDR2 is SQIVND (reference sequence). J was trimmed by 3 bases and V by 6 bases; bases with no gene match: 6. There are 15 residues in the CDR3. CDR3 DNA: TGTGCCAGTAGAAACACAGGGGGCCCCAATCAGCCCCAGCATTTT. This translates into CASRNTGGPNQPQHF.

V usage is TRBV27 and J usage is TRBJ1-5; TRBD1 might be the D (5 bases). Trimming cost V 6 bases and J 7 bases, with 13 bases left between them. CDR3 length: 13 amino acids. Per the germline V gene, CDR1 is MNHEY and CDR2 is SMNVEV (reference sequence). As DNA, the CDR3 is TGTGCCAGCAGAACCGGGACCGGGCAGCCCCAGCATTTT. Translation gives CASRTGTGQPQHF.

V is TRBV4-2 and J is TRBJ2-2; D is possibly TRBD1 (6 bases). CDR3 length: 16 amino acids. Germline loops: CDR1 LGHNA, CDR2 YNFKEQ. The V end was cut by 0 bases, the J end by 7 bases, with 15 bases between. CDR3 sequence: CASSQDFTGWDGELFF. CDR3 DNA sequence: TGTGCCAGCAGCCAAGACTTCACAGGGTGGGACGGGGAGCTGTTTTTT.

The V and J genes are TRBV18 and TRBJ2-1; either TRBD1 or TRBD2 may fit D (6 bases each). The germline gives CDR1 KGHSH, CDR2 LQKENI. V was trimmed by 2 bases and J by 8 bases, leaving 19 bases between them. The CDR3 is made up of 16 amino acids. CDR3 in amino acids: CASSPTEGDKFYEQFF. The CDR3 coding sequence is TGTGCCAGCTCACCAACGGAGGGGGACAAATTTTATGAGCAGTTCTTC.

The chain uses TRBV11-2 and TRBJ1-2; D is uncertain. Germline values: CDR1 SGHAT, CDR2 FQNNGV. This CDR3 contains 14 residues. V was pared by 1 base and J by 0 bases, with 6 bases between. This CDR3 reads CASSLVSANYGYTF. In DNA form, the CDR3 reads TGTGCCAGCAGCTTAGTTAGCGCTAACTATGGCTACACCTTC.

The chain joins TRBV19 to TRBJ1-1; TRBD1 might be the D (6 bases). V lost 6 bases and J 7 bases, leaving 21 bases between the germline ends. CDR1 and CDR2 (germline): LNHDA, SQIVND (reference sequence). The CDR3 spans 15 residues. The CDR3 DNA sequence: TGTGCCAGTAGCAGCGATATTGGGGGGCAGGTTGAAGCTTTCTTT. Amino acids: CASSSDIGGQVEAFF. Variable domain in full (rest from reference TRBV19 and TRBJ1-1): DGGITQSPKYLFRKEGQNVTLSCEQNLNHDAMYWYRQDPGQGLRLIYYSQIVNDFQKGDIAEGYSVSREKKESFPLTVTSAQKNPTAFYLCASSSDIGGQVEAFFGQGTRLTVV.

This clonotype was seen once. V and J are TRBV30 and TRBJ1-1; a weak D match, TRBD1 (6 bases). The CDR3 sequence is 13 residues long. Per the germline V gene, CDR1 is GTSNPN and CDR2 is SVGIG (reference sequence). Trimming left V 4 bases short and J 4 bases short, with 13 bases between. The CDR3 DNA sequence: TGTGCCTGGACGGGCAGGGGTTTCACTGAAGCTTTCTTT. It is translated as CAWTGRGFTEAFF.

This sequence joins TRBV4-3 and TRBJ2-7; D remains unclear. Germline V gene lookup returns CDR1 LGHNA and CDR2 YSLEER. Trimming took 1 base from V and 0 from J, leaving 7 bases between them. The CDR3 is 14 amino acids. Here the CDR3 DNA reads TGCGCCAGCAGCCAAGTCGGCAGCTCCTACGAGCAGTACTTC. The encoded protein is CASSQVGSSYEQYF.

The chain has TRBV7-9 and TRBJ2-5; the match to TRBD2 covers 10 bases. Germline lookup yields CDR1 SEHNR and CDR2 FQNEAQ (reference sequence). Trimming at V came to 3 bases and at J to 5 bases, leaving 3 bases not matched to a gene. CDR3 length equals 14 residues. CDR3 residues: CASSFLAGVETQYF. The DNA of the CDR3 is TGTGCCAGCAGCTTTCTAGCGGGAGTCGAGACCCAGTACTTC.

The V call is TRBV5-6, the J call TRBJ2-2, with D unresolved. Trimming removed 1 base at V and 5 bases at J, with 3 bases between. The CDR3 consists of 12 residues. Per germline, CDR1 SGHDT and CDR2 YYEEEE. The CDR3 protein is CASSLWTGELFF. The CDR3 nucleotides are TGTGCCAGCAGCTTGTGGACCGGGGAGCTGTTTTTT.

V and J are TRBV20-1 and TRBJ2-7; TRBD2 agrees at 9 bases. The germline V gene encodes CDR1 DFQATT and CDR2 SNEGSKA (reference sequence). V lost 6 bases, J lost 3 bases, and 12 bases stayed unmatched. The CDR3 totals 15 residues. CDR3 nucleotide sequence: TGCAGTGCCAAAATTTCTAGCGGGATTAGCTACGAGCAGTACTTC. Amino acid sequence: CSAKISSGISYEQYF.

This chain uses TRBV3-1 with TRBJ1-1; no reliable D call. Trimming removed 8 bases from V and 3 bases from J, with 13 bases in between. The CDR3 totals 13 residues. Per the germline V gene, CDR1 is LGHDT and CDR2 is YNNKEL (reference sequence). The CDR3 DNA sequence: TGTGCCAGCCATGCCGAAGGCTACACTGAAGCTTTCTTT. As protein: CASHAEGYTEAFF. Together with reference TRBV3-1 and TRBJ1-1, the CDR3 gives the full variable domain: DTAVSQTPKYLVTQMGNDKSIKCEQNLGHDTMYWYKQDSKKFLKIMFSYNNKELIINETVPNRFSPKSPDKAHLNLHINSLELGDSAVYFCASHAEGYTEAFFGQGTRLTVV.

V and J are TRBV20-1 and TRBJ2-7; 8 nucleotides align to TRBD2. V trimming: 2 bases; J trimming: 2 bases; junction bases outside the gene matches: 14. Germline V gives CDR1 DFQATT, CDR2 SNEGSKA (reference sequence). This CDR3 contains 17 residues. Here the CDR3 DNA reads TGCAGTGCTAGAAGCTCACTAGCGGAGGAGGCCCCCTACGAGCAGTACTTC. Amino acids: CSARSSLAEEAPYEQYF.

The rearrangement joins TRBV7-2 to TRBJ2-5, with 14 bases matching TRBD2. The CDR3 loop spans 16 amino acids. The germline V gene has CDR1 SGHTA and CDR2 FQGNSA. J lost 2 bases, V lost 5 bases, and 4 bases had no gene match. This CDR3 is CASSLRLAGGQETQYF. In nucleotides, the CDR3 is TGTGCCAGCAGCCTACGACTAGCGGGAGGGCAAGAGACCCAGTACTTC. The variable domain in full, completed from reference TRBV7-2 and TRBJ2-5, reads GAGVSQSPSNKVTEKGKDVELRCDPISGHTALYWYRQSLGQGLEFLIYFQGNSAPDKSGLPSDRFSAERTGGSVSTLTIQRTQQEDSAVYLCASSLRLAGGQETQYFGPGTRLLVL.

CDR3 coding DNA: TGCAGCGTTGAATCTTTCAATGAGCAGTTCTTC. Residues: CSVESFNEQFF. The chain carries TRBV29-1 and TRBJ2-1; D is undetermined. CDR3 length: 11 amino acids. The germline V and J ends were trimmed by 2 bases and 6 bases, with 5 bases remaining between them. CDR1 is SQVTM, CDR2 ANQGSEA, per germline.

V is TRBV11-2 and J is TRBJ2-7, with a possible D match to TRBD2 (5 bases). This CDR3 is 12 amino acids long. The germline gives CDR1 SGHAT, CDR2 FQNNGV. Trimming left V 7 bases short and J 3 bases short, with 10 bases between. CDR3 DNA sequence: TGTGCCAGCAATAGCGCACTCTACGAGCAGTACTTC. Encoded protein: CASNSALYEQYF.

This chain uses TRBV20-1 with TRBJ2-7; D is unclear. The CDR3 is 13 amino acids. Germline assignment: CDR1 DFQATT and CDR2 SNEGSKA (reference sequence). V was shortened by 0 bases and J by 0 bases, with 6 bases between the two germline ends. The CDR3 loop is CSAREGSSYEQYF. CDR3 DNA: TGCAGTGCTAGAGAAGGTAGCTCCTACGAGCAGTACTTC.

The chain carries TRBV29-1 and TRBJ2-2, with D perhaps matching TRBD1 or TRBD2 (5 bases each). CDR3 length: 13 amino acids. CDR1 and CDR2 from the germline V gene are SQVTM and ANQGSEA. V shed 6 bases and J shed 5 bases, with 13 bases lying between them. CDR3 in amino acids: CSVPGTATGELFF. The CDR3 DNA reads TGCAGCGTACCCGGGACGGCGACCGGGGAGCTGTTTTTT.

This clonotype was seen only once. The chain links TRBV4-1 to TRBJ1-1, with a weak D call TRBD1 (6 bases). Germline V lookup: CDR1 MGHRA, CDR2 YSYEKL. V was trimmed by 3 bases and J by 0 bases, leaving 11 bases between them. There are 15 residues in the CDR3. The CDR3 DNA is TGCGCCAGCAGCCACTGGACAGAAATGAACACTGAAGCTTTCTTT. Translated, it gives CASSHWTEMNTEAFF.

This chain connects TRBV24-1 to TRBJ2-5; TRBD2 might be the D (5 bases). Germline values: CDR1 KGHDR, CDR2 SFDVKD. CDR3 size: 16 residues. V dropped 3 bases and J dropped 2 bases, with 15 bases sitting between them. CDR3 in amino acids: CATSDGPGGGQETQYF. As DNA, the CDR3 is TGTGCCACCAGTGATGGCCCAGGCGGCGGGCAAGAGACCCAGTACTTC.